This T cell receptor beta chain was sequenced for a study of blood T cell repertoires in COVID-19. Study-wide context: COVID-19 samples from acute and convalescent phases originated in the United States, Italy and Spain. The analysed material was cDNA or gDNA that came from T cells, B-cell-depleted T cells, or PBMCs.

In the original analysis: Using reference gene primer amplification, nucleated cell counts were estimated. Using immunoSEQ multiplex PCR, the repertoire was profiled, and TCRdb retains in-frame clones only, with some absent. V, J and clone size derive from that table, while D and trimming were established from the DNA sequence. Found here are nearly 100,000 clones, roughly 80% of them singletons; the top ten hold approximately 15%. The CDR3 runs 13 residues. Between the trimmed V and J ends, which lost 7 bases and 0 bases, there was a span of 7 bases. CDR1 and CDR2 (germline): SQVTM, ANQGSEA. This clone was recorded a few times.

The sequenced material came from peripheral blood. The V call is TRBV29-1, the J call TRBJ1-6; D might be TRBD1 (5 bases). The clonotype was recovered from a woman aged 55-75 years with acute or convalescent COVID-19. CDR3 nucleotides: TGCAGCGCAGGGAGCTCCTATAATTCACCCCTCCACTTT. Translated, it gives CSAGSSYNSPLHF.